What follows describes a single T cell receptor beta chain. Punch biopsies of lesional scalp, plus peripheral blood, were taken from alopecia areata patients. The germline CDR1 and CDR2 sequences are SGHAT and FQDESV (reference sequence). V was clipped by 3 bases and J by 1 base, with 16 bases between them. The CDR3 runs to 16 residues. This sample was included in a study of CD8+ T cells in alopecia areata. RNA was isolated and reverse transcribed to cDNA, the sequencing template. Measured with immunoSEQ multiplex PCR; TCRdb has only the in-frame clones, and not every one. The sample has approximately 140,000 clones, about 90% seen once; the top ten hold over 12%.

The chain combines TRBV11-1 with TRBJ2-7; D perhaps matches TRBD1 (6 bases). The sample here was CD8+ T cells sorted from blood, taken at week 0. The sequence was obtained from a human donor with alopecia areata. The CDR3 coding sequence is TGTGCCAGCAGCTTGAGGGTGTGGGACACTTCCTACGAGCAGTACTTC. It is translated as CASSLRVWDTSYEQYF.